This T cell receptor beta chain is drawn from a study of blood T cell repertoires in COVID-19. Study summary: Samples came from the United States, Italy and Spain, spanning acute and convalescent COVID-19. T cells, B-cell-depleted T cells, or PBMCs provided the cDNA or gDNA that served as material.

The CDR3 contains 14 residues. V was shortened by 7 bases and J by 3 bases, with 13 bases between the two germline ends. Germline V lookup: CDR1 MNHEY, CDR2 SVGAGI. Using immunoSEQ multiplex PCR, the repertoire was profiled, and TCRdb retains in-frame clones only, with some absent. The profile shows more than 150,000 clones, 80% to 85% of them singletons. The chain joins TRBV6-5 to TRBJ2-1; D perhaps matches TRBD1 (5 bases). The clonotype originates from a man in his late teens or twenties with active or convalescent COVID-19. The sequenced material came from peripheral blood. The CDR3 DNA is TGTGCCAGCACCCCGGATGACAGCTACAATGAGCAGTTCTTC. This translates into CASTPDDSYNEQFF.